In its sample, the clone carrying this TCR beta chain was seen many times. Antigen specificity is unknown. The entry originates in a study of T cell repertoires in cytomegalovirus infection. Study information: Public signatures in TCR beta pointed to CMV infection and matching HLA type.

TCRdb recomputed calls from the reads with MiXCR, one row per CDR3 protein. This sample has approximately 250,000 distinct CDR3 sequences, with 6.5% found just once. The germline V gene has CDR1 SGHTA and CDR2 FQGNSA. The V and J ends lost 5 bases and 6 bases respectively, with 20 bases between them. The CDR3 spans 15 residues. Study outcomes and limitations: Identification of carriers of CMV plus the relevant HLA was achieved through cumulative public TCR beta family frequency. The ex vivo response was dominated by HLA-C-restricted CMV-specific TCR beta clonotypes.

The chain has TRBV7-2 and TRBJ2-7; D unresolved. What was sequenced was PBMCs. This TCR derives from a human donor in good health (CMV status not recorded). Some clones in this sample may be carry-over from other donors' samples. The CDR3 nucleotides read TGTGCCAGCAGCCTATATCCATTTAGTGGTGGCGAGCAGTACTTC. Encoded protein: CASSLYPFSGGEQYF.